This is a list of T cell receptor beta chains from one sample in a study of response to subunit inactivated influenza vaccine. MiXCR, applied by TCRdb to the RT-PCR reads, yields one record per CDR3 protein. The data show over 800,000 distinct CDR3 sequences, less than 25% seen once. The source was PBMCs from blood, collected roughly 5 days after vaccination. Receptors were obtained from a man aged 50 or older who received an inactivated influenza vaccine. CDR3s include the opening cysteine and the closing phenylalanine or tryptophan. The order of the fields is clone size, J gene, V gene, D gene, CDR3 protein, CDR3 DNA. D genes are given only for firm matches. The size field is filled for only some rows; it gives once, few, many or a size class.

>NA|TRBJ1-5|TRBV28|NA
CASSLSGYNQPQHF
TGTGCCAGCAGTTTATCAGGGTACAATCAGCCCCAGCATTTT
>NA|TRBJ2-3|TRBV6-2/TRBV6-3|TRBD1
CASCLRPGQGADTQYF
TGTGCCAGCTGCCTGAGACCGGGACAGGGGGCAGATACGCAGTATTTT
>few|TRBJ2-2|TRBV28|NA
CASTITGKNTGELFF
TGTGCCAGCACCATAACGGGGAAGAACACCGGGGAGCTGTTTTTT
>NA|TRBJ2-2|TRBV12-3/TRBV12-4|TRBD2
CASSSAGRGGELFF
TGTGCCAGCAGTTCTGCAGGGAGGGGCGGGGAGCTGTTTTTT
>NA|TRBJ2-3|TRBV6-5|TRBD2
CASSYLSSGRPLGTDTQYF
TGTGCCAGCAGTTACCTATCTAGCGGGAGACCCCTGGGCACAGATACGCAGTATTTT
>NA|TRBJ2-3|TRBV5-1|TRBD2
CASSVGTSGRRTDTQYF
TGCGCCAGCAGCGTGGGGACTAGCGGGAGAAGGACAGATACGCAGTATTTT
>NA|TRBJ2-5|TRBV6-2/TRBV6-3|TRBD2
CASATSGPWTQYF
TGTGCCAGCGCGACTAGCGGGCCCTGGACCCAGTACTTC
>NA|TRBJ2-1|TRBV7-6|NA
CASSFYGDFYNEQFF
TGTGCCAGCAGCTTTTATGGGGATTTCTACAATGAGCAGTTCTTC
>many|TRBJ1-6|TRBV5-5|NA
CASSLAPTGLGSPLHF
TGTGCCAGCAGCTTGGCCCCCACGGGTTTAGGTTCACCCCTCCACTTT
>many|TRBJ2-1|TRBV28|NA
CASSLGGGALDYNEQFF
TGTGCCAGCAGTTTAGGTGGGGGGGCGCTGGACTACAATGAGCAGTTCTTC
>many|TRBJ2-1|TRBV29-1|TRBD1
CSVLKKPETGESYNEQFF
TGCAGCGTTCTCAAAAAGCCCGAGACAGGGGAATCCTACAATGAGCAGTTCTTC
>many|TRBJ2-1|TRBV7-2|TRBD2
CASSLASGAYNEQFF
TGCGCCAGCAGCTTGGCTAGCGGGGCCTACAATGAGCAGTTCTTC
>NA|TRBJ2-3|TRBV30|NA
CAWSVRRHTDTQYF
TGTGCCTGGAGTGTACGGAGACACACAGATACGCAGTATTTT
>NA|TRBJ2-7|TRBV25-1|NA
CASSDPGPQYF
TGTGCCAGCAGTGATCCCGGACCTCAGTACTTC
>few|TRBJ1-1|TRBV5-1|NA
CASSLREDGLLNTEAFF
TGCGCCAGCAGCTTGAGGGAAGATGGGCTGTTGAACACTGAAGCTTTCTTT
>NA|TRBJ1-5|TRBV12-2|NA
CASRSRMGTVWYQPQHF
TGTGCAAGTCGCTCACGGATGGGGACAGTTTGGTATCAGCCCCAGCATTTT
>few|TRBJ2-7|TRBV5-5|TRBD2
CASSLTVAGGEQYF
TGTGCCAGCAGCTTAACTGTAGCGGGAGGCGAGCAGTACTTC